This T cell receptor beta chain stems from a study of post-analysis software for immune sequencing data. Study-wide context: Several disease courses (relapsing-remitting, secondary progressive and progressive-relapsing) of multiple sclerosis were included.

In the case of this clonotype: Its antigen is still unknown.

Study results and caveats: In patients, TRBV5-6, TRBV5-1 and TRBV20-1 belonged to five or six TRBV segments found more frequently than in controls. Controls showed significantly higher normalized Chao1 diversity than did multiple sclerosis patients.

The trim removed 5 bases at V and 2 bases at J, leaving 6 bases unmatched. The CDR3 is made up of 15 amino acids. The V gene's germline CDR1 is SGHTA and CDR2 FQGTGA. The TCR beta cDNA libraries contained unique molecular identifiers. A population of 1 to 10 million T cells gave rise to about half a million cDNA molecules. TCRdb itself ran the PCR reads through MiXCR, one entry per CDR3 protein. The data hold a few hundred thousand distinct CDR3 sequences, with around a third observed a single time. The sequence was collected from a girl under 18 with multiple sclerosis. The chain couples TRBV7-3 to TRBJ2-1, with 7 bases matching TRBD2. The sequenced material came from blood. The CDR3 DNA reads TGTGCCAGCAGCCTCTTGGGGGGGGCCTACAATGAGCAGTTCTTC. Translation gives CASSLLGGAYNEQFF.